This passage covers 7 T cell receptor beta chains from one sample sequenced in a study of T cells in localized non-small cell lung cancer. Profiling relied on immunoSEQ multiplex PCR, and the TCRdb table lists in-frame clones only, not all of them. Of almost 2,500 clones listed, approximately 35% are singletons. Sequencing was performed on lymph node tissue, taken before any cancer treatment. The receptors here all came from a male donor aged 60 or older with stage II squamous cell lung carcinoma.

This clone was counted between two and nine times. The rearrangement joins TRBV6-8 to TRBJ2-1; TRBD1 aligns across 7 bases. Trimming removed 6 bases from V and 16 bases from J; junction bases left unmatched: 21. The CDR3 has 15 residues. Per the germline V gene, CDR1 is MNHGY and CDR2 is SAAAGT. CDR3: CASSSSPPSQGMLFF. The CDR3 bases are TGTGCCAGCAGCTCATCACCCCCCTCACAGGGGATGTTATTCTTC.

The CDR3 DNA sequence: TGTGCCAGCAGCCTAGGACTAGCGGGAGGAACGGGTGAGCAGTTCTTC. It specifies CASSLGLAGGTGEQFF. The J gene is TRBJ2-1, the V gene TRBV11-3, with 14 bases that match TRBD2. CDR3 length: 16 residues. After removal of 5 bases from V and 9 bases from J, the junction contained 9 bases not matched to a gene. In germline, CDR1 is SGHNT, CDR2 YENEEA.

V usage is TRBV6-8 and J usage is TRBJ1-4; no definite D call. This CDR3 region has 15 residues. Germline CDR1 is MNHGY and CDR2 is SAAAGT. The V end lost 6 bases, the J end lost 0 bases, and 11 bases lay between the germline ends. The chain's CDR3 is CASRSPGATNEKLFF. The DNA for the CDR3 is TGTGCCAGCAGGTCCCCTGGGGCAACTAATGAAAAACTGTTTTTT.

This chain uses TRBV6-8 with TRBJ1-1, with a weak D call TRBD1 (5 bases). Germline V gives CDR1 MNHGY, CDR2 SAAAGT. The CDR3 is 12 amino acids. The V end was cut by 11 bases, the J end by 1 base, with 11 bases between. The CDR3 spells CAPGFGNTEAFF. DNA for the CDR3: TGTGCCCCAGGGTTCGGGAACACTGAAGCTTTCTTT.

V usage is TRBV18 and J usage is TRBJ1-4; D ambiguous. The V end was cut by 6 bases, the J end by 10 bases, with 15 bases between. Germline loops: CDR1 KGHSH, CDR2 LQKENI. The CDR3 is made up of 13 amino acids. As DNA, the CDR3 is TGTGCCAGCTCGGACGGTCGGAGCGGAAAACTGTTTTTT. The encoded protein is CASSDGRSGKLFF.

The V and J genes are TRBV29-1 and TRBJ2-1; perhaps TRBD1 as D (5 bases). Trimming removed 8 bases at V and 2 bases at J, with 19 bases between. Germline V lookup: CDR1 SQVTM, CDR2 ANQGSEA. This CDR3 region has 15 residues. CDR3 DNA: TGCAGCTTCACACAAAGAGACAGTACCTACAATGAGCAGTTCTTC. It codes for CSFTQRDSTYNEQFF.

The CDR3 is CASSGPSGLYNEQFF. The CDR3 nucleotides are TGCGCCAGCAGTGGGCCTAGCGGACTCTACAATGAGCAGTTCTTC. The gene calls are TRBV10-2 and TRBJ2-1, with 7 bases aligning to TRBD2. The CDR3 length is 15 residues. The germline V gene has CDR1 WSHSY and CDR2 SAAADI. Trimming took 4 bases from V and 3 from J; bases not matched to a gene: 6.